Included here is one TCR beta chain sequence, with context. V shed 3 bases and J 3 bases; nucleotides not matched to a gene: 9. The CDR3 totals 16 residues. Germline CDR1 MGHDK, CDR2 SYGVNS. The record originates from a study of blood T cell repertoires in COVID-19. In the study overall: Collection of acute and convalescent COVID-19 samples took place in the United States, Italy and Spain. Sources were T cells, B-cell-depleted T cells, or PBMCs; the material itself was cDNA or gDNA.

The study assigned cohorts using participant-reported clinical history. Contact with a PCR-confirmed or clinician-diagnosed COVID-19 case occurred within 2 weeks of entry. The assay was immunoSEQ multiplex PCR, and TCRdb's table has in-frame clones only and misses some. Among more than 350,000 clones, nearly 90% were seen once, and the ten largest hold approximately 1.5%. The receptor was isolated from a woman in her late teens or twenties who had been exposed to COVID-19. The chain has TRBV25-1 and TRBJ2-7; 9 bases align to TRBD2. What was sequenced was PBMCs or T cells enriched from blood (not recorded which). The DNA for the CDR3 is TGTGCCAGCAGTGACCGTGGGCGGGAGGGGATCTACGAGCAGTACTTC. It translates to CASSDRGREGIYEQYF.